This passage covers 20 T cell receptor beta chains from one sample sequenced in a study of blood T cell repertoires in COVID-19. Some clones are missing from TCRdb's copy, which holds only in-frame ones; the method was immunoSEQ multiplex PCR. Of fewer than 250,000 clones in the sample, 80% to 90% are singletons; the top ten hold around 0.87%. The sequenced material came from PBMCs or T cells enriched from blood (not recorded which). The receptor set was obtained from a man aged 50 to 59 who had been exposed to COVID-19.

The gene calls are TRBV6-5 and TRBJ1-2, with 10 positions matching TRBD1. V lost 0 bases and J lost 8; bases outside the gene matches: 6. There are 15 residues in the CDR3. Germline-derived CDR1 and CDR2 are MNHEY and SVGAGI. CDR3 nucleotides: TGTGCCAGCAGTTACTCGGGGACAGGGGTTAACGGCTACACCTTC. It translates to CASSYSGTGVNGYTF.

The chain joins TRBV10-3 to TRBJ1-2; 8 positions match TRBD1. Germline V CDR1 and CDR2: ENHRY, SYGVKD. The junction had 1 base not matched to a gene; V was cut back by 0 bases and J by 7 bases. The CDR3 has 13 residues. The CDR3, as DNA: TGTGCCATCAGTGAGTCGGGACAGGCTGGCTACACCTTC. Translated: CAISESGQAGYTF.

This sequence joins TRBV4-1 and TRBJ1-5, with 8 nucleotides matching TRBD1. J lost 5 bases, V lost 0 bases, and 6 bases had no gene match. The CDR3 is made up of 16 amino acids. The germline CDR1 and CDR2 sequences are MGHRA and YSYEKL. The CDR3 nucleotides are TGCGCCAGCAGCCAAGATGGAGGACAGGGATATCAGCCCCAGCATTTT. Its translation is CASSQDGGQGYQPQHF.

The V and J genes are TRBV3-1 (or the pseudogene TRBV3-2) and TRBJ2-1, with 9 bases that match TRBD2. V was clipped by 6 bases and J by 7 bases; unmatched bases: 19. The CDR3 spans 18 residues. Germline V gene lookup returns CDR1 LGHDT and CDR2 YNNKEL (reference sequence). Here the CDR3 reads CASRRTSVGGLATNEQFF. CDR3 coding DNA: TGTGCCAGCAGGCGGACTTCAGTAGGAGGACTAGCGACAAATGAGCAGTTCTTC.

The J gene is TRBJ1-2, the V gene TRBV7-2; 7 nucleotides match TRBD1. This CDR3 has 14 amino acids. With 1 base clipped from V and 3 bases from J, the junction kept 2 bases outside the gene matches. Germline CDR1 SGHTA, CDR2 FQGNSA. The CDR3 DNA reads as TGTGCCAGCAGCTTAGGCAGGGGGGACTATGGCTACACCTTC. It is translated as CASSLGRGDYGYTF.

The count of this clone is one. The CDR3 sequence is CASRFRNSGWVGYTF. The CDR3 DNA reads TGTGCCAGCAGATTTCGAAATAGCGGGTGGGTGGGCTACACCTTC. The chain uses TRBV27 and TRBJ1-2; D is unclear. This CDR3 comprises 15 residues. Germline-derived CDR1 and CDR2 are MNHEY and SMNVEV (reference sequence). Deletions cut 6 bases from V and 8 bases from J, with 22 bases between.

This clone appeared a single time. The CDR3 protein is CASIRQAGASKQYF. CDR3 sequence (DNA): TGCGCCAGCATCCGACAGGCGGGGGCCTCTAAGCAGTATTTT. This chain links TRBV5-1 with TRBJ2-3; D possibly corresponds to TRBD2 (7 bases). The CDR3 is 14 residues long. The germline V gene encodes CDR1 SGHRS and CDR2 YFSETQ. The V end lost 6 bases, the J end lost 11 bases, and 22 bases lay between the germline ends.

V gene TRBV27 combines with J gene TRBJ2-6; a possible D gene is TRBD1 (5 bases). Trimming took 7 bases from V and 2 from J, leaving 6 bases between them. Germline lookup yields CDR1 MNHEY and CDR2 SMNVEV (reference sequence). The CDR3 is made up of 13 amino acids. The CDR3 loop reads CASTRAGANVLTF. The CDR3 DNA is TGTGCCAGCACCAGGGCTGGGGCCAACGTCCTGACTTTC. The full variable domain, with the rest looked up from reference TRBV27 and TRBJ2-6, is EAQVTQNPRYLITVTGKKLTVTCSQNMNHEYMSWYRQDPGLGLRQIYYSMNVEVTDKGDVPEGYKVSRKEKRNFPLILESPSPNQTSLYFCASTRAGANVLTFGAGSRLTVL.

J is TRBJ1-1 and V is TRBV28; TRBD1 might be the D (6 bases). Germline V gene data show CDR1 as MDHEN and CDR2 as SYDVKM. The germline V and J ends were trimmed by 5 bases and 0 bases, with 19 bases remaining between them. The CDR3 is 17 residues long. CDR3 nucleotides: TGTGCCAGCAGTCGTAGAAGCGGGACAAAACTGAACACTGAAGCTTTCTTT. Protein: CASSRRSGTKLNTEAFF.

The chain couples TRBV27 to TRBJ1-1, with D maybe TRBD1 (5 bases). Per germline, CDR1 MNHEY and CDR2 SMNVEV (reference sequence). The CDR3 length is 15 residues. V dropped 1 base and J dropped 1 base, with 10 bases sitting between them. The CDR3 reads CASSLFRDRNTEAFF. Written as DNA, the CDR3 is TGTGCCAGCAGTTTATTCAGGGATAGGAACACTGAAGCTTTCTTT.

The V call is TRBV19, the J call TRBJ2-1; 8 bases are shared with TRBD1. The CDR3 has 17 amino acids. V was pared by 8 bases and J by 2 bases, with 14 bases of the junction left unmatched. The germline V gene encodes CDR1 LNHDA and CDR2 SQIVND (reference sequence). This CDR3 reads CASARPRTGRAYNEQFF. Written as DNA, the CDR3 is TGTGCCAGTGCCCGCCCCCGGACAGGGCGGGCCTACAATGAGCAGTTCTTC.

This clone was seen a single time. The genes are TRBV2 and TRBJ2-7, with D maybe TRBD1 (5 bases). This CDR3 is built from 14 residues. V was trimmed by 7 bases and J by 0 bases, leaving 13 bases between them. From germline, CDR1 is SNHLY and CDR2 FYNNEI. Here the CDR3 DNA reads TGTGCCAGCATAAAGGGGTTCAGCTCCTACGAGCAGTACTTC. It specifies CASIKGFSSYEQYF.

This rearrangement joins TRBV5-1 to TRBJ1-4, with D hard to call. This CDR3 has 16 residues. Germline CDR1 and CDR2: SGHRS and YFSETQ. Trimming took 0 bases from V and 0 from J, leaving 9 bases between them. Here the CDR3 reads CASSLGGFTTNEKLFF. The CDR3, as DNA: TGCGCCAGCAGCTTGGGAGGGTTTACAACTAATGAAAAACTGTTTTTT.

This clone was detected only a few times. V gene TRBV6-2 or TRBV6-3 combines with J gene TRBJ1-1, with 8 bases identical to TRBD1. The CDR3 has 13 amino acids. With 6 bases clipped from V and 3 bases from J, the junction kept 3 bases outside the gene matches. Germline CDR1 is MNHEY and CDR2 is SVGEGT. Written as DNA, the CDR3 is TGTGCCAGCAGCACGACAGGGGACACTGAAGCTTTCTTT. Translated: CASSTTGDTEAFF.

This chain joins TRBV6-6 and TRBJ1-2, with D perhaps matching TRBD1 (5 bases). The CDR3 consists of 16 residues. The V and J ends lost 5 bases and 4 bases respectively, with 20 bases between them. Germline CDR1 and CDR2: MNHNY and SVGAGI (reference sequence). CDR3 sequence (DNA): TGTGCCAGCAGTCGATGGGGCAGAGATGATCTCTATGGCTACACCTTC. Protein: CASSRWGRDDLYGYTF.

V is TRBV5-1 and J is TRBJ2-5; the D gene is possibly TRBD1 (5 bases). Trimming stripped 3 bases from V and 2 bases from J, with 11 bases between. The CDR3 runs 14 residues. Germline CDR1 is SGHRS and CDR2 is YFSETQ. Written as DNA, the CDR3 is TGCGCCAGCAGCTGGCAGGGCAAACAAGAGACCCAGTACTTC. Translation: CASSWQGKQETQYF.

This CDR3 is CASSQVAGQHFYGYTF. Written as DNA, the CDR3 is TGTGCCAGCAGCCAAGTGGCGGGACAGCATTTCTATGGCTACACCTTC. The chain has TRBV4-2 and TRBJ1-2, with 7 bases that match TRBD1. Trimming took 1 base from V and 4 from J; bases not matched to a gene: 9. CDR3 length: 16 amino acids. CDR1 and CDR2 (germline): LGHNA, YNFKEQ.

The chain recombines TRBV12-3 or TRBV12-4 with TRBJ1-4; D is undetermined. V lost 10 bases to trimming and J lost 0 bases, with 9 bases between them. This CDR3 comprises 13 residues. The CDR3, as DNA: TGTGCCACCTCGCGGTCAACTAATGAAAAACTGTTTTTT. It codes for CATSRSTNEKLFF.

The chain carries TRBV5-5 and TRBJ1-1; maybe TRBD1 (5 bases). The CDR3 extends over 14 amino acids. V dropped 4 bases and J dropped 1 base, with 11 bases sitting between them. The germline V gene encodes CDR1 SGHKS and CDR2 YYEKEE (reference sequence). The CDR3: CASSPNTGNTEAFF. The CDR3 coding sequence is TGTGCCAGCAGCCCGAATACAGGGAACACTGAAGCTTTCTTT.

The chain is built from TRBV9 and TRBJ2-1, with TRBD2 as a possible D gene (6 bases). Germline lookup yields CDR1 SGDLS and CDR2 YYNGEE. CDR3 length: 16 amino acids. Deletions cut 3 bases from V and 1 base from J, with 14 bases between. The CDR3 protein is CASSGASSVSYNEQFF. The CDR3, as DNA: TGTGCCAGCAGCGGCGCGTCTAGCGTATCCTACAATGAGCAGTTCTTC.